This T cell receptor beta chain was profiled in a study of T cells in Graves' hyperthyroidism and ophthalmopathy. This clonotype was found many times. Germline V gene sequence: CDR1 PRHDT, CDR2 FYEKMQ (reference sequence). Deletions cut 5 bases from V and 5 bases from J, with 15 bases between. The CDR3 extends over 14 amino acids. Amplified TCR beta CDR3 regions derived from RNA transcripts. The study used the HTBI primer set for a first-round RT-PCR of the TCR CDR3. TCRdb ran MiXCR on the multiplex PCR reads and lists one entry per CDR3 protein. The sample carries nearly 600,000 distinct CDR3 sequences, 14% recorded once.

The V and J genes are TRBV13 and TRBJ2-5; D uncertain. This clonotype originated in a young woman with Graves' hyperthyroidism that later progressed to Graves' ophthalmopathy. Material for sequencing was blood. CDR3 DNA sequence: TGTGCCAGCAGCCACGCTATGGACCGGGAGACCCAGTACTTC. It yields the protein CASSHAMDRETQYF. Together with reference TRBV13 and TRBJ2-5, the CDR3 gives the full variable domain: AAGVIQSPRHLIKEKRETATLKCYPIPRHDTVYWYQQGPGQDPQFLISFYEKMQSDKGSIPDRFSAQQFSDYHSELNMSSLELGDSALYFCASSHAMDRETQYFGPGTRLLVL.